These 26 T cell receptor beta chains share one sample of origin, sequenced in a study of T-cell memory formation after mild COVID-19. MiXCR was run by TCRdb on the 5' RACE reads, yielding one entry per CDR3 protein. The sample yields 350,000 to 550,000 distinct CDR3 sequences, about a sixth seen once. The sample consisted of PBMCs or a T cell subset sorted from them (not recorded which). Receptors were obtained from a man aged 18 to 35 who had mild COVID-19 (a few samples of this study predate the infection). Cell type and time point are not known.

This clonotype has a count of ten or more. J is TRBJ2-3 and V is TRBV10-3, with D possibly matching TRBD1 (8 bases). The CDR3 sequence is 15 residues long. CDR1 is ENHRY and CDR2 is SYGVKD in the germline V gene. The V end lost 11 bases, the J end lost 2 bases, and 20 bases lay between the germline ends. DNA of the CDR3: TGTGCCGCCAGCGCACAGGGGGGGACCACAGATACGCAGTATTTT. Its translation: CAASAQGGTTDTQYF.

This clonotype has ten or more counts. V gene TRBV10-2 combines with J gene TRBJ2-7, with TRBD2 matching over 9 bases. Trimming removed 3 bases from V and 2 bases from J; junction bases left unmatched: 8. Germline values: CDR1 WSHSY, CDR2 SAAADI. The CDR3 consists of 16 residues. CDR3: CASSDPVAGAPYEQYF. CDR3 in DNA: TGCGCCAGCAGTGACCCAGTAGCGGGGGCCCCCTACGAGCAGTACTTC.

Written as DNA, the CDR3 is TGTGCCAGCAGCTTAGGGGGGCCCGGCGAGCAGTACTTC. It encodes CASSLGGPGEQYF. V usage is TRBV7-8 and J usage is TRBJ2-7, with a tentative D call TRBD1 (6 bases). V was pared by 1 base and J by 6 bases, with 10 bases between. This CDR3 comprises 13 residues. Per germline, CDR1 SGHVS and CDR2 FQNEAQ.

This clonotype was seen only a few times. The V call is TRBV20-1, the J call TRBJ2-3; possible D gene TRBD2, 5 bases. Germline values: CDR1 DFQATT, CDR2 SNEGSKA (reference sequence). There are 15 residues in the CDR3. Trimming removed 0 bases at V and 5 bases at J, with 15 bases between. CDR3 DNA: TGCAGTGCTAGAGATGGTGGGCTAGCATTAGATACGCAGTATTTT. Its protein is CSARDGGLALDTQYF.

V and J are TRBV5-1 and TRBJ2-2; D is unclear. CDR3 length equals 15 residues. In germline, CDR1 is SGHRS, CDR2 YFSETQ. V shed 0 bases and J shed 0 bases, with 6 bases lying between them. CDR3: CASSLVPTNTGELFF. The CDR3 region has the DNA TGCGCCAGCAGCTTGGTGCCGACGAACACCGGGGAGCTGTTTTTT.

Only a few counts were recorded for this clonotype. This chain joins TRBV5-1 and TRBJ1-1; 8 bases are a match to TRBD1. The ends lost 4 bases at V and 0 bases at J; junction bases unmatched: 11. This CDR3 spans 17 amino acids. Germline V gene data show CDR1 as SGHRS and CDR2 as YFSETQ. Here the CDR3 reads CASSPLPTGDLNTEAFF. CDR3 nucleotide sequence: TGCGCCAGCAGCCCCCTACCGACAGGGGATTTGAACACTGAAGCTTTCTTT.

The gene calls are TRBV6-5 and TRBJ2-3; D unresolved. The CDR3 loop spans 12 amino acids. With 1 base removed from V and 6 bases from J, the gap between germline ends came to 5 bases. Germline CDR1 MNHEY, CDR2 SVGAGI. CDR3 protein: CASSYFGDTQYF. The CDR3, as DNA: TGTGCCAGCAGTTACTTCGGTGATACGCAGTATTTT.

The chain couples TRBV3-1 to TRBJ1-5; unclear D gene. Trimming took 0 bases from V and 3 from J, leaving 9 bases between them. The germline CDR1 and CDR2 sequences are LGHDT and YNNKEL (reference sequence). The CDR3 is 15 amino acids. The CDR3: CASSQEGTVNQPQHF. The CDR3 DNA reads as TGTGCCAGCAGCCAAGAAGGTACGGTCAATCAGCCCCAGCATTTT.

This clonotype was seen ten or more times. The chain links TRBV29-1 to TRBJ1-2; D unresolved. Germline V gene lookup returns CDR1 SQVTM and CDR2 ANQGSEA. V lost 7 bases and J lost 11, with 17 bases in between. The CDR3 sequence is 11 residues long. This chain's CDR3 is CSAWRQFEYTF. As DNA, the CDR3 is TGCAGCGCCTGGAGACAATTCGAGTACACCTTC.

This clonotype has a handful of counts. This chain links TRBV15 with TRBJ2-7; D is unclear. Per germline, CDR1 LNHNV and CDR2 YYDKDF (reference sequence). With 6 bases removed from V and 2 bases from J, the gap between germline ends came to 5 bases. There are 11 residues in the CDR3. This CDR3 is CATRWAYEQYV. CDR3 coding DNA: TGTGCCACCAGATGGGCCTACGAGCAGTACGTC.

This clonotype was seen only a few times. The chain recombines TRBV20-1 with TRBJ1-1; D is possibly TRBD1 (5 bases). The CDR3 consists of 14 residues. Germline V gene sequence: CDR1 DFQATT, CDR2 SNEGSKA (reference sequence). V lost 0 bases to trimming and J lost 4 bases, with 12 bases between them. CDR3 protein: CSARDFGGSTEAFF. CDR3 sequence (DNA): TGCAGTGCTAGAGATTTTGGGGGAAGCACTGAAGCTTTCTTT.

This clonotype was found a few times. The chain carries TRBV12-3 or TRBV12-4 and TRBJ1-5, with unresolved D. V was cut by 6 bases and J by 4 bases, with 13 bases left in between. The CDR3 totals 14 residues. The CDR3 region is CASRGLDLNQPQHF. The CDR3, as DNA: TGTGCCAGCAGGGGTCTGGATCTAAATCAGCCCCAGCATTTT.

This clonotype has just a few counts. The chain combines TRBV23-1 with TRBJ2-5; no reliable D call. TRBV23-1 is recorded as an ORF, its role being uncertain. The CDR3 covers 16 residues. V shed 4 bases and J shed 1 base, with 16 bases lying between them. The CDR3 DNA follows: TGCGCCAGCAGTCCGACTCCAGCCCTCAGCCAAGAGACCCAGTACTTC. It is translated as CASSPTPALSQETQYF.

This clonotype was counted a few times. The rearrangement joins TRBV15 to TRBJ1-2; D may be TRBD1 (5 bases). From germline, CDR1 is LNHNV and CDR2 YYDKDF (reference sequence). The CDR3 runs to 13 residues. Trimming stripped 3 bases from V and 4 bases from J, with 9 bases between. The chain's CDR3 is CATSRDISYGYTF. DNA of the CDR3: TGTGCCACCAGCAGGGACATCTCCTATGGCTACACCTTC.

The chain combines TRBV7-9 with TRBJ1-1; D remains ambiguous. This CDR3 region has 13 residues. Germline V gene lookup returns CDR1 SEHNR and CDR2 FQNEAQ (reference sequence). V lost 6 bases and J 6 bases, leaving 14 bases between the germline ends. The CDR3 spells CASSYPLVAEAFF. The CDR3 region has the DNA TGTGCCAGCAGTTATCCCCTCGTGGCTGAAGCTTTCTTT.

This clonotype was seen repeatedly, ten times or more. This chain links TRBV7-9 with TRBJ1-1; TRBD1 is a possible D gene (6 bases). V lost 5 bases to trimming and J lost 6 bases, with 7 bases between them. Germline lookup yields CDR1 SEHNR and CDR2 FQNEAQ (reference sequence). This CDR3 contains 11 residues. CDR3 in amino acids: CASSPGAEAFF. CDR3 nucleotide sequence: TGTGCCAGCAGCCCAGGGGCTGAAGCTTTCTTT.

This clonotype was observed a few times. This chain uses TRBV7-8 with TRBJ1-2, with D perhaps TRBD1 (6 bases). Germline lookup yields CDR1 SGHVS and CDR2 FQNEAQ. Deletions cut 10 bases from V and 7 bases from J, with 19 bases between. CDR3 length equals 13 residues. CDR3 nucleotide sequence: TGTGCCACCAGGGCAGGGGAGTCCGGTGGCTACACCTTC. Amino acid sequence: CATRAGESGGYTF.

V is TRBV24-1 and J is TRBJ2-2; either TRBD1 or TRBD2 may supply D (6 bases each). The CDR3 runs to 19 residues. Germline CDR1 and CDR2: KGHDR and SFDVKD. Between the trimmed V and J ends, which lost 6 bases and 3 bases, there was a span of 25 bases. Here the CDR3 reads CATSKGRWGPGDYTGELFF. The CDR3 DNA reads TGTGCCACCAGTAAGGGCAGGTGGGGGCCGGGAGATTACACCGGGGAGCTGTTTTTT.

V gene TRBV6-1 combines with J gene TRBJ2-3; possible D gene TRBD1, 5 bases. The CDR3 is 14 residues long. Per germline, CDR1 MNHNS and CDR2 SASEGT. With 4 bases removed from V and 4 bases from J, the gap between germline ends came to 12 bases. This chain's CDR3 is CASSVEGAPDTQYF. DNA of the CDR3: TGTGCCAGCAGTGTAGAAGGGGCCCCAGATACGCAGTATTTT.

This clonotype appeared many times. This sequence joins TRBV7-2 and TRBJ2-7; TRBD2 aligns across 8 bases. Per germline, CDR1 SGHTA and CDR2 FQGNSA. CDR3 length equals 15 residues. The J segment lost 2 bases and the V segment lost 5 bases, leaving 8 bases of the junction unmatched. The CDR3 DNA follows: TGTGCCAGCAGCCACGGACTAGCCAATACCTACGAGCAGTACTTC. Its translation: CASSHGLANTYEQYF.

The chain links TRBV9 to TRBJ2-5, with unresolved D. Germline V gene lookup returns CDR1 SGDLS and CDR2 YYNGEE. CDR3 length: 13 amino acids. V lost 5 bases, J lost 3 bases, and 11 bases lay in between. The CDR3 spells CASSIGSEETQYF. CDR3 coding DNA: TGTGCCAGCAGTATCGGCAGCGAAGAGACCCAGTACTTC.

This clonotype appeared a few times. V usage is TRBV5-1 and J usage is TRBJ2-5, with D possibly matching TRBD1 (6 bases). The CDR3 extends over 15 amino acids. Germline V gene sequence: CDR1 SGHRS, CDR2 YFSETQ. V was pared by 1 base and J by 0 bases, with 10 bases between. The CDR3 reads CASSLFSGDQETQYF. The DNA for the CDR3 is TGCGCCAGCAGCTTGTTTTCAGGGGACCAAGAGACCCAGTACTTC.

This clonotype was detected a few times. The chain has TRBV18 and TRBJ2-3; no reliable D call. The CDR3 is 15 amino acids. Germline CDR1 reads KGHSH; CDR2 reads LQKENI. V lost 3 bases and J lost 0, with 10 bases in between. The CDR3 reads CASSPALSSTDTQYF. The DNA for the CDR3 is TGTGCCAGCTCACCGGCCCTATCAAGCACAGATACGCAGTATTTT.

The gene calls are TRBV29-1 and TRBJ2-7, with D maybe TRBD2 (6 bases). The germline V gene encodes CDR1 SQVTM and CDR2 ANQGSEA. The V end was cut by 5 bases, the J end by 5 bases, with 13 bases between. CDR3 size: 12 residues. For the CDR3, the DNA is TGCAGCGTTCCGGAGGGGCAAGACGAGCAGTACTTC. Protein: CSVPEGQDEQYF.

There are a few counts of this clonotype. The chain links TRBV3-1 to TRBJ1-2; 7 positions match TRBD1. The CDR3 runs to 15 residues. The germline CDR1 and CDR2 sequences are LGHDT and YNNKEL (reference sequence). J gave up 6 bases and V 3 bases, and 10 bases lay outside the gene matches. CDR3 nucleotide sequence: TGTGCCAGCAGCCAGAACGACAGGGTAGGTGATGGCTACACCTTC. It is translated as CASSQNDRVGDGYTF. Looking up the rest from reference TRBV3-1 and TRBJ1-2 gives the full variable domain: DTAVSQTPKYLVTQMGNDKSIKCEQNLGHDTMYWYKQDSKKFLKIMFSYNNKELIINETVPNRFSPKSPDKAHLNLHINSLELGDSAVYFCASSQNDRVGDGYTFGSGTRLTVV.

The sample holds many counts of this clonotype. The gene calls are TRBV7-9 and TRBJ2-1; the D is unclear. With 5 bases removed from V and 10 bases from J, the gap between germline ends came to 9 bases. The CDR3 length is 11 residues. Germline V lookup: CDR1 SEHNR, CDR2 FQNEAQ (reference sequence). In DNA, the CDR3 is TGTGCCAGCAGCCCTTCGGGCGAGCAGTTCTTC. Translation: CASSPSGEQFF.